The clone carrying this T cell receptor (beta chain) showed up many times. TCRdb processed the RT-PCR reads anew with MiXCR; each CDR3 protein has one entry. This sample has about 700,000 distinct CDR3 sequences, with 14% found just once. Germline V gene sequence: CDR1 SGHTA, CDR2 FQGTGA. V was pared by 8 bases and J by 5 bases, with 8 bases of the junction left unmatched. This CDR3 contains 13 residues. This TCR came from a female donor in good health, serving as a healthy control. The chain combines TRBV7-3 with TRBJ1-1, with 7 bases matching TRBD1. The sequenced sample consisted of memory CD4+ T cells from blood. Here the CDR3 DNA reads TGTGCCAGCTCAGGGGGGTTCGGTACTGAAGCTTTCTTT. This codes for CASSGGFGTEAFF. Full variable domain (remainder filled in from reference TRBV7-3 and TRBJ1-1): GAGVSQTPSNKVTEKGKYVELRCDPISGHTALYWYRQSLGQGPEFLIYFQGTGAADDSGLPNDRFFAVRPEGSVSTLKIQRTERGDSAVYLCASSGGFGTEAFFGQGTRLTVV.